This T cell receptor (beta chain) is drawn from a study of brain T cells in children with intractable seizures. Assay: immunoSEQ multiplex PCR; the TCRdb copy retains only in-frame clones and omits some. The sample consists of 300,000 to 400,000 clones, about 94% of them appearing once. Time point described: blood from clinic visit 5 months post-surgery; TSC patient then seizure free. Unmatched junction bases numbered 10, after V lost 3 bases and J lost 8 bases. The germline V gene has CDR1 SGHVS and CDR2 FNYEAQ. CDR3 length: 17 residues. Sequenced here: peripheral blood, sampled 4 to 5 months after surgery. This clonotype was obtained from a boy under two years old with tuberous sclerosis and intractable seizures. The chain links TRBV7-6 to TRBJ2-3; TRBD2 aligns across 14 bases. The CDR3 region is CASSFSTSGGALGTQYF. CDR3 sequence (DNA): TGTGCCAGCAGCTTCTCGACTAGCGGGGGGGCTTTGGGTACGCAGTATTTT.